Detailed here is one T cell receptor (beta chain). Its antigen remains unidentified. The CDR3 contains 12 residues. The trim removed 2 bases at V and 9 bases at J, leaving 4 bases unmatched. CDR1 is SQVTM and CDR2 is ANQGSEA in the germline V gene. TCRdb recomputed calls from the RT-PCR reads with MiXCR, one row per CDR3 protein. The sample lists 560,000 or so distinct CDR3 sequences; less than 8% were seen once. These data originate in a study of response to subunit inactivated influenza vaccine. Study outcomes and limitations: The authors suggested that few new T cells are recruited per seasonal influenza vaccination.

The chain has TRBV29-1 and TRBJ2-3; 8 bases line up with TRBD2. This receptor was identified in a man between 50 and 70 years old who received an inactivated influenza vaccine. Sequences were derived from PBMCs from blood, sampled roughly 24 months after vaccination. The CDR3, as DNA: TGCAGCGTTGAACCGGGGGGGGCGACGCAGTATTTT. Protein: CSVEPGGATQYF.